This TCR beta chain is drawn from a study of CD8 T cells in Susac syndrome. TEMRA cells were FACS-enriched, and CD8+ and CD4+ T cells were isolated negatively. A note on this clonotype: The antigen is undetermined.

This CDR3 has 13 residues. Germline V gives CDR1 MNHEY, CDR2 SVGAGI. Trimming cost V 6 bases and J 5 bases, with 10 bases left between them. Study-level results: In its TCR sequencing and HLA analysis, the study acknowledged that the number of individuals was relatively small.

RNA in amounts of about 0.5 to 1 ug was reverse transcribed with random hexamers. The method of amplification for TCR beta CDR3 was immunoSEQ multiplex PCR, covering 54 Vbeta and 13 Jbeta. TCRdb re-called the immunoSEQ multiplex PCR reads with MiXCR, one entry per CDR3 protein. The sample lists more than 100,000 distinct CDR3 sequences, nearly 95% occurring once. This receptor was taken from a human donor in good health. V usage is TRBV6-5 and J usage is TRBJ2-2; the D gene is possibly TRBD1 (5 bases). The sequenced sample was CD4+ T cells from PBMCs. In nucleotides, the CDR3 is TGTGCCAGCAGAAAATCAGGGACCGGGGAGCTGTTTTTT. This codes for CASRKSGTGELFF.